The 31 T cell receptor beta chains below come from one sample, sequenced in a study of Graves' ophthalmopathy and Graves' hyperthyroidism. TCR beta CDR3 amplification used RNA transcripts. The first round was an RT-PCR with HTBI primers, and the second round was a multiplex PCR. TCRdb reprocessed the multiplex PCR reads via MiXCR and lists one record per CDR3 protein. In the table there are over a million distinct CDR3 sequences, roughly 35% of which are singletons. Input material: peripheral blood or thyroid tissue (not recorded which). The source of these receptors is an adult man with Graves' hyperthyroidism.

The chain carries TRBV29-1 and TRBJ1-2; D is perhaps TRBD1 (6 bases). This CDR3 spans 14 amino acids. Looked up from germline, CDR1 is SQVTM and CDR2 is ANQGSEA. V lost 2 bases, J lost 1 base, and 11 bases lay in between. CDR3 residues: CSVELRTDNYGYTF. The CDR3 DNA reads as TGCAGCGTTGAACTCAGGACAGATAACTATGGCTACACCTTC.

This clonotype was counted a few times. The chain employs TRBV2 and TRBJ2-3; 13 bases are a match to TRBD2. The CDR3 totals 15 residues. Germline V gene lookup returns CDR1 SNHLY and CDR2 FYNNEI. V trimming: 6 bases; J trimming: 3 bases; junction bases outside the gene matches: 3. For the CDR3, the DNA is TGTGCCAGCAGCCCGACTAGCGGGGGGACAGATACGCAGTATTTT. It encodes CASSPTSGGTDTQYF. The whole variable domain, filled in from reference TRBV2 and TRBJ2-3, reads EPEVTQTPSHQVTQMGQEVILRCVPISNHLYFYWYRQILGQKVEFLVSFYNNEISEKSEIFDDQFSVERPDGSNFTLKIRSTKLEDSAMYFCASSPTSGGTDTQYFGPGTRLTVL.

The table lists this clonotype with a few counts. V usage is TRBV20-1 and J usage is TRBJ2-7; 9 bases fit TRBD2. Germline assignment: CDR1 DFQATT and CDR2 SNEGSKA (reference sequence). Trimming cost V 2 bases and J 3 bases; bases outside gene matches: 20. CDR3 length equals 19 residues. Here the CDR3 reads CSARLTTSGGPRRGYEQYF. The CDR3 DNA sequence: TGCAGTGCTAGATTAACGACTAGCGGAGGCCCGAGGAGGGGCTACGAGCAGTACTTC.

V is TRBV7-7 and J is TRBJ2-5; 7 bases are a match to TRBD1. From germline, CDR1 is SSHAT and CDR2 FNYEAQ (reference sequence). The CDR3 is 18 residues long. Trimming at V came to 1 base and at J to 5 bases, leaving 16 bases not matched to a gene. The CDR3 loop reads CASSLGGTTGPTGETQYF. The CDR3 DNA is TGTGCCAGCAGCTTAGGAGGGACGACAGGGCCGACTGGGGAGACCCAGTACTTC.

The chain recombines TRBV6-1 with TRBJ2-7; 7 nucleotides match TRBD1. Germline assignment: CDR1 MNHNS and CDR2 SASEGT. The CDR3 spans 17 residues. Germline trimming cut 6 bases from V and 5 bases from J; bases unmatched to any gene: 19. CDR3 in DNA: TGTGCCAGCAGCCAAGGACAGGCGGCCATCACCGGGAACGAGCAGTACTTC. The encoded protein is CASSQGQAAITGNEQYF.

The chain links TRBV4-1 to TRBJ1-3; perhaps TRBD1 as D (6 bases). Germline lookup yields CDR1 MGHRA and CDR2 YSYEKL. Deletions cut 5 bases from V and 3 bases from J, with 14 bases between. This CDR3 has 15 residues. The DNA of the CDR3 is TGCGCCAGCAGCGAACAGGGAAAGGGTGGAAACACCATATATTTT. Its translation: CASSEQGKGGNTIYF.

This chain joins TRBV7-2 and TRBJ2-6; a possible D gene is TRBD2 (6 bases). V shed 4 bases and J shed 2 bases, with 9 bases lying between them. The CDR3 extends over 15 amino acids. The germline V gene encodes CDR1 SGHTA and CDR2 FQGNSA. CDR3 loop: CASSSGDPGANVLTF. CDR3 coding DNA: TGTGCCAGCAGCTCGGGGGACCCTGGGGCCAACGTCCTGACTTTC.

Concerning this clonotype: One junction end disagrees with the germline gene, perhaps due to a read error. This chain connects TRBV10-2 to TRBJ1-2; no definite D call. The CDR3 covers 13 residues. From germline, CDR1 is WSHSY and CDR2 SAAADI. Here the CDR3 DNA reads TGTGCCAGCAGGCCAGGAGGTACCTATGGCTACACCTTC. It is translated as CASRPGGTYGYTF.

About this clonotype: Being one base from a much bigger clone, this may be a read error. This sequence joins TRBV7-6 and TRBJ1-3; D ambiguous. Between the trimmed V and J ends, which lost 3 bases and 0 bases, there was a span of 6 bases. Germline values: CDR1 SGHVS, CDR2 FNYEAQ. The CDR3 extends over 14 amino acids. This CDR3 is CASSFPNSGNTIYF. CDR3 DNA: TGTGCCAGCAGCTTCCCTAACTCTGGAAACACCATATATTTT.

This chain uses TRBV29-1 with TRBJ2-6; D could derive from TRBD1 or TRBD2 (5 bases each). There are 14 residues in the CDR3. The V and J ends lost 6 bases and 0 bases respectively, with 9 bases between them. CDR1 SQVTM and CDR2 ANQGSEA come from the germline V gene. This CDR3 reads CSVGRSSGANVLTF. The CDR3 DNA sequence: TGCAGCGTGGGACGCTCCTCTGGGGCCAACGTCCTGACTTTC.

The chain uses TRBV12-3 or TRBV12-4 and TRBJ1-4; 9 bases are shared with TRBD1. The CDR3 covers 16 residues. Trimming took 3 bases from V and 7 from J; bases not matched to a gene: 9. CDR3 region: CASSLRDRASTEKLFF. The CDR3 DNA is TGTGCCAGCAGTTTGAGGGACAGGGCGAGCACTGAAAAACTGTTTTTT.

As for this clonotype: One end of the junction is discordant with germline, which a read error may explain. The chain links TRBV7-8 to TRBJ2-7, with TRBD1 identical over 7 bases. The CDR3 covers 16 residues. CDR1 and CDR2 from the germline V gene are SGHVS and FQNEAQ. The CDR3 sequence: CASSQDWSRGTYEQYF. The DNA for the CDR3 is TGCGCCAGCAGCCAAGATTGGTCCAGGGGGACCTACGAGCAGTACTTC.

CDR3 residues: CSVGTGGPNTEAFF. CDR3 bases: TGCAGCGTTGGGACAGGGGGACCGAACACTGAAGCTTTCTTT. The gene calls are TRBV29-1 and TRBJ1-1; 10 nucleotides line up with TRBD1. CDR1 SQVTM and CDR2 ANQGSEA come from the germline V gene. With V trimmed by 4 bases and J by 1 base, 3 bases remained unmatched. The CDR3 runs 14 residues.

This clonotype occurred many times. CDR3 amino acids: CASSVGASGRAIETQYF. The DNA of the CDR3 is TGTGCCAGCAGCGTAGGGGCTAGCGGGAGGGCCATAGAGACCCAGTACTTC. V is TRBV9 and J is TRBJ2-5; 12 bases align to TRBD2. This CDR3 is 17 amino acids long. CDR1 is SGDLS and CDR2 is YYNGEE in the germline V gene. V lost 0 bases and J lost 4; bases outside the gene matches: 7. The full variable domain, in which reference TRBV9 and TRBJ2-5 provide the parts outside the CDR3, is DSGVTQTPKHLITATGQRVTLRCSPRSGDLSVYWYQQSLDQGLQFLIQYYNGEERAKGNILERFSAQQFPDLHSELNLSSLELGDSALYFCASSVGASGRAIETQYFGPGTRLLVL.

The DNA of the CDR3 is TGTGCCAGCAGGGGGGGGGGACAAAAGTTCGATACGCAGTATTTT. Translated, it gives CASRGGGQKFDTQYF. The chain joins TRBV2 to TRBJ2-3, with a possible D match to TRBD2 (7 bases). Germline CDR1 is SNHLY and CDR2 is FYNNEI. V gave up 6 bases and J gave up 6 bases, with 19 bases separating them. The CDR3 contains 15 residues.

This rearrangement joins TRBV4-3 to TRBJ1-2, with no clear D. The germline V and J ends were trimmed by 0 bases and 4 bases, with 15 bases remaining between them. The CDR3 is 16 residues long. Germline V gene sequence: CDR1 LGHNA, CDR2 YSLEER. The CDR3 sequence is CASSQDRVRQPYGYTF. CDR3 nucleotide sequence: TGCGCCAGCAGCCAAGATCGTGTTAGGCAACCCTATGGCTACACCTTC.

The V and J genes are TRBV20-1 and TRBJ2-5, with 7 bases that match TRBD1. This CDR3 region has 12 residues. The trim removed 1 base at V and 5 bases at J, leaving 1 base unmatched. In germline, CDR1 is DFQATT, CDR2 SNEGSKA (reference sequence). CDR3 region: CSARARGETQYF. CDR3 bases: TGCAGTGCTAGAGCCAGGGGGGAGACCCAGTACTTC.

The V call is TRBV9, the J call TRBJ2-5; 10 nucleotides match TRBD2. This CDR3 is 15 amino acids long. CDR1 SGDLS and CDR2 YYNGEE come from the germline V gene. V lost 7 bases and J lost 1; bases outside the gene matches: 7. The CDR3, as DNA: TGTGCCAGCCAAAGGACTAGCGGTCCCCAAGAGACCCAGTACTTC. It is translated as CASQRTSGPQETQYF.

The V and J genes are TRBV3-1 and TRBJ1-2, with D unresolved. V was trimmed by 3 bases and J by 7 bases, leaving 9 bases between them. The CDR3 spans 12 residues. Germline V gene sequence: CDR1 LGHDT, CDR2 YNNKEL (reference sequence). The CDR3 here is CASSHTELGYTF. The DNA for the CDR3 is TGTGCCAGCAGCCACACGGAGCTTGGCTACACCTTC.

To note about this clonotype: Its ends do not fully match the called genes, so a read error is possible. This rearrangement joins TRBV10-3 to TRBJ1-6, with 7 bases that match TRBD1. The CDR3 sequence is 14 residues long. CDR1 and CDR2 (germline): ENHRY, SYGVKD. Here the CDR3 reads CASSGTAGDSPLHF. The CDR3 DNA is TGTGCCAGCAGTGGGACAGCAGGAGATTCACCCCTCCACTTT.

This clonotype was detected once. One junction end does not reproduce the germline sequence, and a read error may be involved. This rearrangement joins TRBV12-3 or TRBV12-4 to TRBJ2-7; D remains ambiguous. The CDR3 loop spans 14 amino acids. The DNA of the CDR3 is TGTCCCAGCAGTTTAATTAGAAACCCCTACGAGCAGTACTTC. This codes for CPSSLIRNPYEQYF.

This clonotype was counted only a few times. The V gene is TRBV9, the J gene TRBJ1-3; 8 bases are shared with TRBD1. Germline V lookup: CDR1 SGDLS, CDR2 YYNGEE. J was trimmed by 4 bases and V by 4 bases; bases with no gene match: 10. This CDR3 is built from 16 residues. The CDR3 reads CASSRLTGARGNTIYF. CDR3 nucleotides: TGTGCCAGCAGCCGGCTGACAGGGGCACGAGGAAACACCATATATTTT.

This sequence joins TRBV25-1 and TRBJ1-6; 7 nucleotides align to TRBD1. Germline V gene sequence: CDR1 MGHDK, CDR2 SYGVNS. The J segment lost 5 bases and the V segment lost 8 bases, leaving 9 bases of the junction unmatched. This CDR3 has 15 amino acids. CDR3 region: CASLEGASDNSPLHF. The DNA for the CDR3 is TGTGCCAGCTTAGAGGGGGCCAGCGATAATTCACCCCTCCACTTT.

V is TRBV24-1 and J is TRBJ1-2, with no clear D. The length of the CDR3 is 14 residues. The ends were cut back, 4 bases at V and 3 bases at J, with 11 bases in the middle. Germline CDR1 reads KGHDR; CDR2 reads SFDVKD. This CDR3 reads CATSEPGQDYGYTF. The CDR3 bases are TGTGCCACCAGTGAGCCCGGGCAGGACTATGGCTACACCTTC.

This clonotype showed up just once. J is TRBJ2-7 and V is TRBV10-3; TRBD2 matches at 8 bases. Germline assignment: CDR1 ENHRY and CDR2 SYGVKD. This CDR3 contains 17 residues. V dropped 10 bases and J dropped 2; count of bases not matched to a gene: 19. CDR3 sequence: CATGPPLGAGETYEQYF. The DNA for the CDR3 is TGTGCCACCGGGCCCCCTTTAGGAGCGGGAGAGACCTACGAGCAGTACTTC.

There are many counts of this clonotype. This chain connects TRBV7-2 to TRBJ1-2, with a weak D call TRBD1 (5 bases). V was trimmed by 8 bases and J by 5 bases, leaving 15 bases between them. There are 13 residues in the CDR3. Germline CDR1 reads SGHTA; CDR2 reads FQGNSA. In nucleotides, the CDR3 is TGTGCCAGCGGATATCACGGGACGTATGGCTACACCTTC. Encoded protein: CASGYHGTYGYTF.

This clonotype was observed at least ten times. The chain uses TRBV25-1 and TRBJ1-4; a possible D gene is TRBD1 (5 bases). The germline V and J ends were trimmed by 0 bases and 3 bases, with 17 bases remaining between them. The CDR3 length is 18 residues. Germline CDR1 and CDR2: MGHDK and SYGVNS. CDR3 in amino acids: CASSEYFTGLASNEKLFF. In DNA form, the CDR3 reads TGTGCCAGCAGTGAATATTTTACGGGGCTTGCATCTAATGAAAAACTGTTTTTT.

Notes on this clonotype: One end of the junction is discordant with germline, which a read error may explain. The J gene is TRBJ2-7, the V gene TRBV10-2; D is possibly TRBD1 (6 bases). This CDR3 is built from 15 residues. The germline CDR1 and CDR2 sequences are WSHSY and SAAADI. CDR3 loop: CACSAMDRYSYEQYF. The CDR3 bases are TGCGCCTGCAGTGCTATGGACAGATATAGCTACGAGCAGTACTTC.

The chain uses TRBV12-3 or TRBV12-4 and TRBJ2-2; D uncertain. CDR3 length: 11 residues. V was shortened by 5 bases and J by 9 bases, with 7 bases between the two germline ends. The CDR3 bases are TGTGCCAGCAGTATTGACTGGGAGCTGTTTTTT. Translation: CASSIDWELFF.

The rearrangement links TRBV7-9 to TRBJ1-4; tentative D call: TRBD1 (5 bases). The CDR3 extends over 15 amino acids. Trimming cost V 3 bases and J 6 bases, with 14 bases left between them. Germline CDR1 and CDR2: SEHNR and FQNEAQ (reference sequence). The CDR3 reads CASSLALWGDEKLFF. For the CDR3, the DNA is TGTGCCAGCAGCTTGGCCCTCTGGGGGGATGAAAAACTGTTTTTT.

The CDR3 loop is CASEDQGLEEQYF. For the CDR3, the DNA is TGTGCCAGCGAAGACCAGGGATTGGAAGAGCAGTACTTC. The rearrangement uses TRBV5-6 and TRBJ2-7; possibly TRBD1 for D (5 bases). The CDR3 extends over 13 amino acids. The V end lost 7 bases, the J end lost 7 bases, and 18 bases lay between the germline ends. CDR1 SGHDT and CDR2 YYEEEE come from the germline V gene.